The clone carrying this T cell receptor beta chain was counted ten times or more. Its antigen remains unidentified. The sample originates from a study of breast tumors, draining lymph nodes, adjacent tissues. Study results and limitations: That most tumor T cells come from lymph nodes remained unproven. Tumors had less TCR diversity than lymph nodes, more than nontumor tissue. Luminal-like breast cancer showed significantly greater tumor-nontumor repertoire similarity than basal-like breast cancer did. Data fit most tumor T cells coming from lymph node, expanding in tumor.

V lost 1 base to trimming and J lost 6 bases, with 16 bases between them. Germline V lookup: CDR1 DFQATT, CDR2 SNEGSKA (reference sequence). The CDR3 runs 15 residues. Breast cancer patients provided tissue from their axillary draining lymph nodes. TCRdb reanalysed the multiplex PCR reads using MiXCR and keeps one entry per CDR3 protein. The repertoire includes 250,000 or so distinct CDR3 sequences, more than 30% of them detected once, and approximately 1% sits in the top ten. Material: axillary lymph node tissue. This TCR was sampled from a female donor with breast cancer. Some clones in this sample may be carry-over from other donors' samples. This chain links TRBV20-1 with TRBJ2-1; D not certain. Here the CDR3 DNA reads TGCAGTGCTAGAGCCTCCCGGGCCTTTATCAATGAGCAGTTCTTC. Translation gives CSARASRAFINEQFF.